In this sample, the clone carrying this TCR beta chain turned up many times. The data were obtained in a study of regulatory T cells in long-lasting Graves disease. Sequencing libraries for TCR beta were prepared with iRepertoire HTBI primers and Arm-PCR of CDR3 regions. TCRdb re-called the multiplex PCR reads through MiXCR, storing one row per CDR3 protein. This repertoire shows 300,000 to 400,000 distinct CDR3 sequences, 15% to 20% found once; its top ten account for over 25%. The time point: persistent/refractory GD, antithyroid drugs over 5 years with positive TRAb. The TCR library was made from RNA extracted from PBMCs. Sequenced here: peripheral blood mononuclear cells (PBMCs), sampled when the disease was refractory, from a patient treated with antithyroid drugs. The sequence was collected from a female donor with Graves disease.

CDR3 sequence: CASSWLRTGSDYEQYF. The CDR3 DNA reads TGTGCCAGCAGTTGGCTGCGGACAGGGTCGGACTACGAGCAGTACTTC. V usage is TRBV6-2 or TRBV6-3 and J usage is TRBJ2-7; 8 bases map to TRBD1. Germline V CDR1 and CDR2: MNHEY, SVGEGT. Unmatched junction bases numbered 11, after V lost 4 bases and J lost 3 bases. The CDR3 loop spans 16 amino acids.